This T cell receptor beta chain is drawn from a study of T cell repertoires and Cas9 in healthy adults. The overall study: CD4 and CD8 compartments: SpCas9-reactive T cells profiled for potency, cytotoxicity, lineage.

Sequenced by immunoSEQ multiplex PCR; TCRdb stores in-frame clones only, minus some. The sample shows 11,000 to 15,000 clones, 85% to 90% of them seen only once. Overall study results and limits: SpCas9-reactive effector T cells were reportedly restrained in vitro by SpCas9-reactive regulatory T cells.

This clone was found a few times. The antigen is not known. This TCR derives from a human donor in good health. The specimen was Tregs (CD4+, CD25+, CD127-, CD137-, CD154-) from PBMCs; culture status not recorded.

The CDR3 region is CASGRGTSAYNEQFF. The CDR3 nucleotides read TGTGCCAGCGGGCGGGGGACTAGCGCCTACAATGAGCAGTTCTTC. V and J are TRBV2 and TRBJ2-1, with TRBD2 identical over 10 bases. This CDR3 spans 15 amino acids. The V and J ends lost 8 bases and 2 bases, in that order; junction bases with no gene match: 6. Germline loops: CDR1 SNHLY, CDR2 FYNNEI.